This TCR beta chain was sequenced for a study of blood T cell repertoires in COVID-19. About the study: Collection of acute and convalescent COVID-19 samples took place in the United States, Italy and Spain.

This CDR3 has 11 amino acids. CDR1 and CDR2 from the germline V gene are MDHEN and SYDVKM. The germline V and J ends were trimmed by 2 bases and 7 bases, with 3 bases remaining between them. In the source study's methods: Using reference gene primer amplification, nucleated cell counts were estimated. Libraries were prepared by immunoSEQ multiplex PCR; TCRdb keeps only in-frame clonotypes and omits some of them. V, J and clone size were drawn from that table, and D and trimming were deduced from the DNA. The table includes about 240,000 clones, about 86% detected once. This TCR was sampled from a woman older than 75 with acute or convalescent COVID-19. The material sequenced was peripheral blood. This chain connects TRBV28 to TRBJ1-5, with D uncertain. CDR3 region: CASSLGQPQHF. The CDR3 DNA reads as TGTGCCAGCAGTTTAGGCCAGCCCCAGCATTTT.